This entry lists 9 T cell receptor beta chains sequenced from one sample in a study of long-term antiretroviral therapy in people with HIV. The assay used was immunoSEQ (version v3.0), run at survey level. The repertoire was sequenced with immunoSEQ multiplex PCR; TCRdb's copy has only in-frame clones and lacks some. There are approximately 22,000 clones in the sample; roughly 88% occur only once, and about a fifth lies in the top ten. The sample consisted of unsorted PBMCs, taken 0.1 years before starting antiretroviral therapy. Receptors originate from a man younger than 35 with HIV.

The rearrangement uses TRBV7-8 and TRBJ1-5; TRBD1 aligns across 7 bases. Trimming removed 2 bases from V and 6 bases from J; junction bases left unmatched: 10. The germline V gene has CDR1 SGHVS and CDR2 FQNEAQ. The CDR3 extends over 16 amino acids. This CDR3 is CASSLRQGGSGQPQHF. The DNA for the CDR3 is TGTGCCAGCAGCTTAAGACAGGGAGGGTCAGGTCAGCCCCAGCATTTT.

J is TRBJ2-7 and V is TRBV5-1; 8 bases map to TRBD1. CDR1 and CDR2 (germline): SGHRS, YFSETQ. The length of the CDR3 is 15 residues. Germline trimming cut 0 bases from V and 5 bases from J; bases unmatched to any gene: 7. The CDR3 spells CASSLGGTGAHEQYF. In DNA form, the CDR3 reads TGCGCCAGCAGCTTGGGGGGGACAGGAGCGCACGAGCAGTACTTC.

The chain links TRBV15 to TRBJ2-7, with D perhaps matching TRBD1 (5 bases). This CDR3 has 14 residues. The V end lost 1 base, the J end lost 5 bases, and 12 bases lay between the germline ends. CDR1 is LNHNV, CDR2 YYDKDF, per germline (reference sequence). CDR3 in DNA: TGTGCCACCAGCAGAGCAACTCAGGGTGACGAGCAGTACTTC. Translating it yields CATSRATQGDEQYF.

This chain links TRBV5-4 with TRBJ2-1; D perhaps matches TRBD1 (6 bases). CDR3 length: 12 amino acids. Germline CDR1 reads SGHNT; CDR2 reads YYREEE (reference sequence). The V end was cut by 4 bases, the J end by 9 bases, with 11 bases between. This chain's CDR3 is CASSHTGFEQFF. The CDR3 DNA follows: TGTGCCAGCAGCCACACAGGGTTTGAGCAGTTCTTC.

This clone is large in the sample. The J gene is TRBJ2-3, the V gene TRBV19; TRBD2 might be the D (5 bases). The V end lost 1 base, the J end lost 7 bases, and 12 bases lay between the germline ends. The germline gives CDR1 LNHDA, CDR2 SQIVND (reference sequence). This CDR3 region has 14 residues. CDR3 DNA: TGTGCCAGTAGTATAGGGACTGGGGAACATACGCAGTATTTT. Residues: CASSIGTGEHTQYF.

The chain links TRBV7-3 to TRBJ2-1, with a tentative D call TRBD2 (6 bases). Germline CDR1 is SGHTA and CDR2 is FQGTGA. V dropped 4 bases and J dropped 1 base, with 11 bases sitting between them. CDR3 size: 15 residues. The CDR3 spells CASSSPGSSYNEQFF. CDR3 coding DNA: TGTGCCAGCAGCTCGCCCGGGAGTTCCTACAATGAGCAGTTCTTC.

The V call is TRBV7-9, the J call TRBJ1-5; D may be TRBD1 (6 bases). Trimming removed 1 base from V and 7 bases from J, with 11 bases in between. From germline, CDR1 is SEHNR and CDR2 FQNEAQ (reference sequence). The CDR3 loop spans 14 amino acids. The CDR3 region is CASSLGGTLQPQHF. CDR3 nucleotides: TGTGCCAGCAGCTTAGGCGGGACATTGCAGCCCCAGCATTTT.

The rearrangement links TRBV7-8 to TRBJ2-6, with TRBD1 as a possible D gene (5 bases). Trimming stripped 1 base from V and 0 bases from J, with 10 bases between. This CDR3 spans 17 amino acids. Germline V gene lookup returns CDR1 SGHVS and CDR2 FQNEAQ. DNA of the CDR3: TGTGCCAGCAGCTTAGTAGGACATGGCTCTGGGGCCAACGTCCTGACTTTC. Protein product: CASSLVGHGSGANVLTF. Supplemented by reference TRBV7-8 and TRBJ2-6, the full variable domain reads GAGVSQSPRYKVAKRGQDVALRCDPISGHVSLFWYQQALGQGPEFLTYFQNEAQLDKSGLPSDRFFAERPEGSVSTLKIQRTQQEDSAVYLCASSLVGHGSGANVLTFGAGSRLTVL.

This clone was detected once. The CDR3, as DNA: TGTGCCAGCAGTCCTCCAAGGGGCCTCTCTGGAAACACCATATATTTT. Translated, it gives CASSPPRGLSGNTIYF. V is TRBV28 and J is TRBJ1-3, with D tentatively TRBD1 (5 bases). Trimming cost V 5 bases and J 0 bases, with 14 bases left between them. The CDR3 spans 16 residues. Germline lookup yields CDR1 MDHEN and CDR2 SYDVKM.